Below, 18 T cell receptor beta chains from the same sample are listed, as sequenced in a study of spatial heterogeneity in lung cancer. The time point denotes: blood at routine non-recurrence follow-up after resection. TCRdb recomputed calls from the 5' RACE reads with MiXCR, one row per CDR3 protein. The data contain under 150,000 distinct CDR3 sequences, more than 10% of them singletons. Sequences were derived from PBMCs, sampled at follow-up. Source of these receptors: a female donor with early-stage non-small cell lung cancer.

The genes are TRBV20-1 and TRBJ2-7; D is tentatively TRBD1 or TRBD2 (5 bases each). Germline-derived CDR1 and CDR2 are DFQATT and SNEGSKA (reference sequence). Trimming took off 6 bases at V and 6 bases at J, with 21 bases between the two ends. The CDR3 loop spans 14 amino acids. The CDR3 loop reads CSAISGGPGSEQYF. CDR3 nucleotide sequence: TGCAGTGCCATAAGCGGAGGCCCAGGGAGCGAGCAGTACTTC.

The chain joins TRBV24-1 to TRBJ2-1, with TRBD1 identical over 8 bases. The V segment lost 2 bases and the J segment 3 bases; nucleotides outside the gene matches: 2. The CDR3 loop spans 15 amino acids. The V gene's germline CDR1 is KGHDR and CDR2 SFDVKD. This CDR3 reads CATSDSDRDYNEQFF. The CDR3 region has the DNA TGTGCCACCAGTGATTCGGACAGGGACTACAATGAGCAGTTCTTC.

V usage is TRBV24-1 and J usage is TRBJ1-5; TRBD1 matches at 10 bases. The germline CDR1 and CDR2 sequences are KGHDR and SFDVKD. This CDR3 spans 18 amino acids. After removal of 3 bases from V and 2 bases from J, the junction contained 9 bases not matched to a gene. The CDR3 DNA sequence: TGTGCCACCAGTGATGCCAAAACCGGGACAGGGGGCAATCAGCCCCAGCATTTT. This codes for CATSDAKTGTGGNQPQHF.

The chain is built from TRBV2 and TRBJ2-2; 11 bases are shared with TRBD2. Germline-derived CDR1 and CDR2 are SNHLY and FYNNEI. The CDR3 consists of 15 residues. The J segment lost 5 bases and the V segment lost 6 bases, leaving 5 bases of the junction unmatched. The chain's CDR3 is CASRLGTSGTGELFF. The DNA for the CDR3 is TGTGCCAGCAGGCTAGGGACTAGCGGTACCGGGGAGCTGTTTTTT.

This clonotype was detected ten times or more. The V call is TRBV5-6, the J call TRBJ1-5; D is undetermined. The CDR3 is 15 amino acids. With 4 bases removed from V and 0 bases from J, the gap between germline ends came to 11 bases. Germline V gene lookup returns CDR1 SGHDT and CDR2 YYEEEE. The CDR3 DNA is TGTGCCAGCAGCCCCCGGCGGGTTAGCAATCAGCCCCAGCATTTT. Residues: CASSPRRVSNQPQHF.

The table lists this clonotype with many counts. CDR3 in DNA: TGTGCCAGCAGCCCTAGCGGGGGCGTTCGCACAGATACGCAGTATTTT. Translating it yields CASSPSGGVRTDTQYF. The chain has TRBV4-2 and TRBJ2-3, with 10 bases that match TRBD2. Trimming removed 4 bases from V and 1 base from J; junction bases left unmatched: 5. Germline V gene sequence: CDR1 LGHNA, CDR2 YNFKEQ. The CDR3 spans 16 residues.

This clonotype was recorded many times. V gene TRBV11-1 combines with J gene TRBJ2-7, with TRBD2 identical over 7 bases. Germline CDR1 and CDR2: SGHAT and FQDESV (reference sequence). The length of the CDR3 is 18 residues. V shed 4 bases, J shed 1 base, and the junction held 16 bases outside the gene matches. The CDR3 sequence is CASSSALSGGSISYEQYF. The CDR3 bases are TGTGCCAGCAGCTCGGCCCTCTCGGGGGGAAGCATATCCTACGAGCAGTACTTC.

Notes on this clonotype: It may be a read error: a sequence one base away is much more abundant. The gene calls are TRBV3-1 and TRBJ1-2; D gene uncertain. This CDR3 is 14 amino acids long. Germline V lookup: CDR1 LGHDT, CDR2 YNNKEL (reference sequence). Written as DNA, the CDR3 is TGTGTCAGCAGCCTGAGCCAGCTGAACTATGGCTACACCTTC. Protein sequence: CVSSLSQLNYGYTF.

This clonotype was recorded once. The chain has TRBV20-1 and TRBJ2-3; TRBD2 matches 9 bases. From germline, CDR1 is DFQATT and CDR2 SNEGSKA (reference sequence). V shed 4 bases, J shed 4 bases, and the junction held 6 bases outside the gene matches. This CDR3 contains 14 residues. The CDR3 DNA is TGCAGTGCTACCAGCGGGAGGCTCCCAGATACGCAGTATTTT. It is translated as CSATSGRLPDTQYF.

The chain has TRBV7-3 and TRBJ2-1; 12 nucleotides line up with TRBD2. Germline assignment: CDR1 SGHTA and CDR2 FQGTGA. The V segment lost 4 bases and the J segment 9 bases; nucleotides outside the gene matches: 7. The CDR3 extends over 15 amino acids. The CDR3, as DNA: TGTGCCAGCAGCTCCCAGGCTAGCGGGAGGGGTGAGCAGTTCTTC. Translated: CASSSQASGRGEQFF.

The table lists this clonotype with a few counts. CDR3 amino acids: CASSIGTGQPGANVLTF. The CDR3 DNA is TGTGCCAGTAGTATAGGGACAGGTCAACCCGGGGCCAACGTCCTGACTTTC. The chain carries TRBV19 and TRBJ2-6; 7 nucleotides align to TRBD1. Trimming removed 1 base from V and 4 bases from J; junction bases left unmatched: 7. Per germline, CDR1 LNHDA and CDR2 SQIVND (reference sequence). There are 17 residues in the CDR3.

The rearrangement links TRBV7-9 to TRBJ2-3, with D possibly matching TRBD2 (6 bases). Trimming cost V 3 bases and J 6 bases, with 16 bases left between them. The CDR3 is 15 residues long. Germline assignment: CDR1 SEHNR and CDR2 FQNEAQ (reference sequence). The DNA of the CDR3 is TGTGCCAGCAGCTTTAGGCGGGACGGCGGGGATACGCAGTATTTT. Encoded protein: CASSFRRDGGDTQYF.

This clonotype was recorded many times. The genes are TRBV7-3 and TRBJ2-5; D might be TRBD1 (5 bases). Germline V gene data show CDR1 as SGHTA and CDR2 as FQGTGA. The germline V and J ends were trimmed by 1 base and 5 bases, with 14 bases remaining between them. The length of the CDR3 is 15 residues. CDR3 protein: CASSLIVGAGETQYF. CDR3 nucleotides: TGTGCCAGCAGCTTAATCGTAGGGGCTGGGGAGACCCAGTACTTC.

This chain joins TRBV28 and TRBJ2-1, with 10 bases matching TRBD2. V lost 6 bases to trimming and J lost 6 bases; unmatched junction nucleotides: 20. The CDR3 is 19 amino acids. The germline V gene has CDR1 MDHEN and CDR2 SYDVKM. CDR3 sequence reads: CASSFSGRPSGRAFNEQFF. The CDR3 bases are TGTGCCAGCAGCTTCTCCGGACGGCCCAGCGGGAGGGCCTTCAATGAGCAGTTCTTC.

This clonotype showed up just a few times. The chain couples TRBV7-9 to TRBJ2-3, with D hard to call. Germline values: CDR1 SEHNR, CDR2 FQNEAQ (reference sequence). Trimming removed 6 bases from V and 5 bases from J, with 18 bases in between. The CDR3 extends over 15 amino acids. The CDR3 DNA reads TGTGCCAGCAGTCCCCGCCTCCACGCTGGAGATACGCAGTATTTT. It yields the protein CASSPRLHAGDTQYF. The entire variable domain, with the rest obtained from reference TRBV7-9 and TRBJ2-3, is as follows: DTGVSQNPRHKITKRGQNVTFRCDPISEHNRLYWYRQTLGQGPEFLTYFQNEAQLEKSRLLSDRFSAERPKGSFSTLEIQRTEQGDSAMYLCASSPRLHAGDTQYFGPGTRLTVL.

The chain is built from TRBV6-1 and TRBJ1-6; TRBD1 matches at 8 bases. This CDR3 has 13 amino acids. V gave up 1 base and J gave up 12 bases; unmatched junction bases: 2. From germline, CDR1 is MNHNS and CDR2 SASEGT. In DNA, the CDR3 is TGTGCCAGCAGTGAAGGACAGGGGTTACCCCTCCACTTT. Protein sequence: CASSEGQGLPLHF.

CDR3 in DNA: TGTGCCAGCACTACGATAATTCGGGTAGCGGCGAGCTCCTACAATGAGCAGTTCTTC. This encodes CASTTIIRVAASSYNEQFF. This rearrangement joins TRBV6-2 or TRBV6-3 to TRBJ2-1; tentatively, D is TRBD2 (6 bases). Germline V gene lookup returns CDR1 MNHEY and CDR2 SVGEGT. This CDR3 spans 19 amino acids. The V end was cut by 7 bases, the J end by 0 bases, with 25 bases between.

The chain carries TRBV27 and TRBJ2-6, with 10 bases identical to TRBD2. The germline V gene has CDR1 MNHEY and CDR2 SMNVEV (reference sequence). V shed 4 bases, J shed 4 bases, and the junction held 7 bases outside the gene matches. The CDR3 runs to 17 residues. The CDR3 region has the DNA TGTGCCAGCAGTTCACCGGGACTAGCGCCCGGGGCCAACGTCCTGACTTTC. It encodes CASSSPGLAPGANVLTF.